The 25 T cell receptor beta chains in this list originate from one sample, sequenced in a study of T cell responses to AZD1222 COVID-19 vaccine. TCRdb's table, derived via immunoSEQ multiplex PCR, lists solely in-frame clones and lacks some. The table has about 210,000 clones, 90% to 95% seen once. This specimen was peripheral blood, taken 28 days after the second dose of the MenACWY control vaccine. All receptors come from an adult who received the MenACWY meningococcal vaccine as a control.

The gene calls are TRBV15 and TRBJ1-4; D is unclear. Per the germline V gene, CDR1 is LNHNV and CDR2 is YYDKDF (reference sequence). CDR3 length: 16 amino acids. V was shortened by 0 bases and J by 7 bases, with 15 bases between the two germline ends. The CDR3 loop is CATSREGTTRGEKLFF. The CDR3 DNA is TGTGCCACCAGCAGAGAGGGCACCACGCGGGGTGAAAAACTGTTTTTT.

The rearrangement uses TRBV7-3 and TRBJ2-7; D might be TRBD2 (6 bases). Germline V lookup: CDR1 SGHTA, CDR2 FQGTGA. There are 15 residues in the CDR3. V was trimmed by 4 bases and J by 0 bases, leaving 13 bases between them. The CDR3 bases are TGTGCCAGCAGCTCCTCGGGCGGGACCTCCTACGAGCAGTACTTC. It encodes CASSSSGGTSYEQYF.

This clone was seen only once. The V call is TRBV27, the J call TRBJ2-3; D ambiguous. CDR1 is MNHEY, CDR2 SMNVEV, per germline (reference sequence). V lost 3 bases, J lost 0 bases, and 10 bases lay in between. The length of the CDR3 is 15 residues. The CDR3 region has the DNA TGTGCCAGCAGTTTCTCTGTCGCGAGCACAGATACGCAGTATTTT. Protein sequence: CASSFSVASTDTQYF.

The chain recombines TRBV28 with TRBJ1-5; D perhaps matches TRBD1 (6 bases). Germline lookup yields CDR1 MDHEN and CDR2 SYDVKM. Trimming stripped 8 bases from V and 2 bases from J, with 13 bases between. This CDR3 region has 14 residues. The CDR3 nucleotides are TGTGCCAGCGTGGGGGGCTGGCGCAATCAGCCCCAGCATTTT. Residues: CASVGGWRNQPQHF.

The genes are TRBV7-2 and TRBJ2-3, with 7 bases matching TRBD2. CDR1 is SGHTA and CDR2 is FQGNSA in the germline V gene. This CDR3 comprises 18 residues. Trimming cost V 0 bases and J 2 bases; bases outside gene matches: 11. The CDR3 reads CASSLATGGGRFTDTQYF. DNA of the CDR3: TGTGCCAGCAGCTTAGCGACGGGCGGGGGAAGATTCACAGATACGCAGTATTTT.

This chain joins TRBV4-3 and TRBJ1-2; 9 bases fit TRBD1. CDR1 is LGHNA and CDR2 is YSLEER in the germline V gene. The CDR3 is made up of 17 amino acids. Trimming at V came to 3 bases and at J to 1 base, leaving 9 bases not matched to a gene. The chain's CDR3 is CASSHRTGTGINYGYTF. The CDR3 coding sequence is TGCGCCAGCAGCCACCGGACTGGGACAGGGATTAACTATGGCTACACCTTC.

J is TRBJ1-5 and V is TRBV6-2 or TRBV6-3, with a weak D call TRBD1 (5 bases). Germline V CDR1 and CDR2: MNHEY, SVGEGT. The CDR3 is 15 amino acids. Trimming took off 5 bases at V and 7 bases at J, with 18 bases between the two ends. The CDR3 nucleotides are TGTGCCAGCAGTCCGTCCGGGGGATGGGACCAGCCCCAGCATTTT. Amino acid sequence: CASSPSGGWDQPQHF.

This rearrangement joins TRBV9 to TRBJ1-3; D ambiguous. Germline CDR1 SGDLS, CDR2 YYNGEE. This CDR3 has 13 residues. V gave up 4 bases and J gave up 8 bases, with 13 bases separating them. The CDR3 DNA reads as TGTGCCAGCAGCCCCGATGGACCGTACACCATATATTTT. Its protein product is CASSPDGPYTIYF.

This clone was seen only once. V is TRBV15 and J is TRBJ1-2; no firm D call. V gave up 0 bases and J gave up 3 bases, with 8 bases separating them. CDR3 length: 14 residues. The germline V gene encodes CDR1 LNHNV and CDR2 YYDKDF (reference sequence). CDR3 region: CATSRDLQDYGYTF. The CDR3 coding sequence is TGTGCCACCAGCAGAGATTTGCAGGACTATGGCTACACCTTC.

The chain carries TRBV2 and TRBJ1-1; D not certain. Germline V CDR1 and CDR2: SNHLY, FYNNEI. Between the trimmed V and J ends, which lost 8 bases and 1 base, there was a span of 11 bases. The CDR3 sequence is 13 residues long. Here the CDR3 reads CASRLSENTEAFF. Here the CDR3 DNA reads TGTGCCAGCCGCTTGTCCGAGAACACTGAAGCTTTCTTT.

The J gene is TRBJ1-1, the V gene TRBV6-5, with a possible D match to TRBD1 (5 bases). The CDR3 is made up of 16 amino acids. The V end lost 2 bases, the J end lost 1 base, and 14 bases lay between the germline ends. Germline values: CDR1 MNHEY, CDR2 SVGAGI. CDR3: CASSYDPRTSNTEAFF. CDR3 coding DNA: TGTGCCAGCAGTTACGACCCCCGGACATCGAACACTGAAGCTTTCTTT.

CDR3 protein: CASSLQPGQGSGYTF. The CDR3, as DNA: TGTGCCAGCAGCTTACAACCGGGACAGGGCTCTGGCTACACCTTC. This rearrangement joins TRBV7-6 to TRBJ1-2, with 9 positions matching TRBD1. The length of the CDR3 is 15 residues. With V trimmed by 2 bases and J by 7 bases, 8 bases remained unmatched. Germline CDR1 is SGHVS and CDR2 is FNYEAQ.

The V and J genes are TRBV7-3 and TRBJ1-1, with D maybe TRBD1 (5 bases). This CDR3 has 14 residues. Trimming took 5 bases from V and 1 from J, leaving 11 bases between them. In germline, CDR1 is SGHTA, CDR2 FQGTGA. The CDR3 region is CASSPGQGNTEAFF. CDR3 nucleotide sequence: TGTGCCAGCAGCCCCGGACAAGGGAACACTGAAGCTTTCTTT.

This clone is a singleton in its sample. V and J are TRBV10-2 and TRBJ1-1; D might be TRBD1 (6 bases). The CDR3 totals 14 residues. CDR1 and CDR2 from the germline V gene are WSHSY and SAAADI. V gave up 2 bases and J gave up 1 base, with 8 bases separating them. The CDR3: CASSETGRNTEAFF. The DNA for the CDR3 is TGCGCCAGCAGTGAGACAGGGAGGAACACTGAAGCTTTCTTT.

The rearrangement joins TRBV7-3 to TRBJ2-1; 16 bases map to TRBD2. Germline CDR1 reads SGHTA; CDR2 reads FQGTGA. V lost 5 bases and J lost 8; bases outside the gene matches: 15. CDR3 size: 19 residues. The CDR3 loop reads CASSPGLAGGTGKADEQFF. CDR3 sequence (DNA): TGTGCCAGCAGCCCGGGACTAGCGGGAGGGACGGGCAAGGCAGATGAGCAGTTCTTC.

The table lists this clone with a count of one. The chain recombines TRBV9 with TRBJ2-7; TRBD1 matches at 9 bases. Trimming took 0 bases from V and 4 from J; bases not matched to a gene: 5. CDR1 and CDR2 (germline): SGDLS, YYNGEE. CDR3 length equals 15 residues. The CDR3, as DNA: TGTGCCAGCAGCGTAGCTCCGGGACAGGGTTACGAGCAGTACTTC. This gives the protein CASSVAPGQGYEQYF.

As DNA, the CDR3 is TGTGCCTGGAGCGCAAGGACAGGGGGAAATGGGCAGCCCCAGCATTTT. This gives the protein CAWSARTGGNGQPQHF. The rearrangement links TRBV30 to TRBJ1-5, with TRBD1 matching over 10 bases. The CDR3 is made up of 16 amino acids. Germline assignment: CDR1 GTSNPN and CDR2 SVGIG (reference sequence). The V and J ends lost 3 bases and 7 bases, in that order; junction bases with no gene match: 12. The full variable domain, with the rest looked up from reference TRBV30 and TRBJ1-5, is SQTIHQWPATLVQPVGSPLSLECTVEGTSNPNLYWYRQAAGRGLQLLFYSVGIGQISSEVPQNLSASRPQDRQFILSSKKLLLSDSGFYLCAWSARTGGNGQPQHFGDGTRLSIL.

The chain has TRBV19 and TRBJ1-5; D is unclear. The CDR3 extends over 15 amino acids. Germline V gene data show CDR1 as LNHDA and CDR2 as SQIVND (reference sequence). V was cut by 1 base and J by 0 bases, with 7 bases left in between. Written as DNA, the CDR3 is TGTGCCAGTAGTATAGCGGGTTCTAGCAATCAGCCCCAGCATTTT. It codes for CASSIAGSSNQPQHF.

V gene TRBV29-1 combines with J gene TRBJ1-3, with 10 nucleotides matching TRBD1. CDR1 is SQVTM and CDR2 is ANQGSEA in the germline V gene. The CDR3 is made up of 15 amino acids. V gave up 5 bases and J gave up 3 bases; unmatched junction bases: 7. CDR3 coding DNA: TGCAGCGTTATGACAGGGGGCTGGAGTGGAAACACCATATATTTT. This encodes CSVMTGGWSGNTIYF.

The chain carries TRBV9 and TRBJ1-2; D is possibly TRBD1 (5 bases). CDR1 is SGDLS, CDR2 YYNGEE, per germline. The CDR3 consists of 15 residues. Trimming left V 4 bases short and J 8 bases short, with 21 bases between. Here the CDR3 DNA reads TGTGCCAGCAGCCCGGCCGGGACCCCTCTAAGAGGCTACACCTTC. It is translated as CASSPAGTPLRGYTF.

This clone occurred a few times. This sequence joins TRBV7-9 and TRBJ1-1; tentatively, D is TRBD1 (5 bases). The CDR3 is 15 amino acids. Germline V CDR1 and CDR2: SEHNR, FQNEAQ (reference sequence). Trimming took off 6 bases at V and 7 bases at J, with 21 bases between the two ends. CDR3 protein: CASSRGRGQGGEAFF. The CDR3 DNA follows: TGTGCCAGCAGTCGAGGACGAGGGCAGGGTGGTGAAGCTTTCTTT. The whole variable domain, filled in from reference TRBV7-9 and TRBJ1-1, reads DTGVSQNPRHKITKRGQNVTFRCDPISEHNRLYWYRQTLGQGPEFLTYFQNEAQLEKSRLLSDRFSAERPKGSFSTLEIQRTEQGDSAMYLCASSRGRGQGGEAFFGQGTRLTVV.

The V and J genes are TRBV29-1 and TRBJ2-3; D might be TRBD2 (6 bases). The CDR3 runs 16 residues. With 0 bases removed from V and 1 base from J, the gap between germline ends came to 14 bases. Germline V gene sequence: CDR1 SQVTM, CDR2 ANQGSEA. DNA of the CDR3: TGCAGCGTTGAAGATCGGGGGTTGGGAGGCACAGATACGCAGTATTTT. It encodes CSVEDRGLGGTDTQYF.

CDR3 DNA: TGTGCCAGTAGTATAGATGCCCTACCTAGGAGCGGCTACACCTTC. Its translation is CASSIDALPRSGYTF. The rearrangement uses TRBV19 and TRBJ1-2; D gene ambiguous. This CDR3 is 15 amino acids long. V was clipped by 0 bases and J by 8 bases, with 16 bases between them. CDR1 and CDR2 (germline): LNHDA, SQIVND (reference sequence).

The CDR3 reads CASRKRGTTYEQYF. DNA for the CDR3: TGTGCCAGCAGAAAAAGGGGTACCACCTACGAGCAGTACTTC. The V and J genes are TRBV28 and TRBJ2-7; a weak D match, TRBD1 (5 bases). Per germline, CDR1 MDHEN and CDR2 SYDVKM. This CDR3 contains 14 residues. Trimming left V 6 bases short and J 2 bases short, with 14 bases between.

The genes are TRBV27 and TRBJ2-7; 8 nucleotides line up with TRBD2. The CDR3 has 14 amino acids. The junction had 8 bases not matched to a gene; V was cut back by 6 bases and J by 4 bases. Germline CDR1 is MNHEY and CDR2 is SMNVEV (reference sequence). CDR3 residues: CASRKAGDLYEQYF. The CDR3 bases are TGTGCCAGCAGGAAAGCGGGAGACCTTTACGAGCAGTACTTC.